The sequence of this T cell receptor (beta chain) was determined in a study of blood T cell repertoires in COVID-19. For the study at large: Sites across the United States, Italy and Spain contributed samples from acute and convalescent COVID-19. In each case, the material was cDNA or gDNA derived from T cells, B-cell-depleted T cells, or PBMCs.

CDR3 length: 13 residues. Per the germline V gene, CDR1 is KGHDR and CDR2 is SFDVKD. V lost 9 bases and J 0 bases, leaving 7 bases between the germline ends. Per the authors' pipeline: Scientists estimated how many nucleated cells there were by amplifying reference gene primers. TCRdb's table, derived via immunoSEQ multiplex PCR, lists solely in-frame clones and lacks some. The DNA gave D and trimming, while V, J and clone size come from that table. Of tens of thousands of clones listed, around 86% are singletons. This chain links TRBV24-1 with TRBJ2-2; D is uncertain. Material for sequencing was peripheral blood. The TCR sequence derives from a woman older than 75 with acute or convalescent COVID-19. For the CDR3, the DNA is TGTGCCACCGCGGATCCGAACACCGGGGAGCTGTTTTTT. Translated: CATADPNTGELFF.